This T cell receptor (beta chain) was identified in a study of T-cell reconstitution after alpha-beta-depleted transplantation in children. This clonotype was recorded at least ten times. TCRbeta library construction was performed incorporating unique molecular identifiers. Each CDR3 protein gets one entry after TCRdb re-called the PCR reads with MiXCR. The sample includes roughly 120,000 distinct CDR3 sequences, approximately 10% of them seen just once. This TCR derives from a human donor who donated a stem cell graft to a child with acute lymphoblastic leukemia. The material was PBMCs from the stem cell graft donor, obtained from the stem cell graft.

The CDR3 reads CATSDSGRSGKLFF. CDR3 coding DNA: TGTGCCACCAGTGACTCGGGGCGTTCGGGAAAACTGTTTTTT. V gene TRBV24-1 combines with J gene TRBJ1-4; tentative D call: TRBD1 (5 bases). V shed 4 bases and J shed 10 bases, with 15 bases lying between them. CDR3 length equals 14 residues. Per germline, CDR1 KGHDR and CDR2 SFDVKD.